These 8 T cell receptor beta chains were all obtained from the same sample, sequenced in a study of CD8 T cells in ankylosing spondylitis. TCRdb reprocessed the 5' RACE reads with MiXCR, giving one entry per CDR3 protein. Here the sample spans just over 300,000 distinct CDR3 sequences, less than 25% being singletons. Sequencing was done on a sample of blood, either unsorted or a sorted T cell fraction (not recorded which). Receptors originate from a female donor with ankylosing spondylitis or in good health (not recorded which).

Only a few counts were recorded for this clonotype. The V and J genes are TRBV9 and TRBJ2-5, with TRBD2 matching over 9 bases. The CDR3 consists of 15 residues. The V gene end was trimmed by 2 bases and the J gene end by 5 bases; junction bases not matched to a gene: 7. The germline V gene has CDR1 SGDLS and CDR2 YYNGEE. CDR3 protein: CASSVDSGRGETQYF. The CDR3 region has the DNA TGTGCCAGCAGCGTTGATAGCGGGAGAGGGGAGACCCAGTACTTC.

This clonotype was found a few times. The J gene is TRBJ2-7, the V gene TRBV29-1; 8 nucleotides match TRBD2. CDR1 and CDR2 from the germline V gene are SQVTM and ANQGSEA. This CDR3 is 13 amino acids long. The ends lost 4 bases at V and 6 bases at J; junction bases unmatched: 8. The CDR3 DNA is TGCAGCGTTGGGGAAGGGCTAGCGGGCGAGCAGTACTTC. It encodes CSVGEGLAGEQYF.

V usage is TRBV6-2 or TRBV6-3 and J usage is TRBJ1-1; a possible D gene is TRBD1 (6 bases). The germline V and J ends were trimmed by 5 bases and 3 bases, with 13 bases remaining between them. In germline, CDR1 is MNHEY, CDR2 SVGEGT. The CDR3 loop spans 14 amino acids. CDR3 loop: CASSPTRGHTEAFF. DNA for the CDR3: TGTGCCAGCAGTCCAACCCGGGGGCACACTGAAGCTTTCTTT.

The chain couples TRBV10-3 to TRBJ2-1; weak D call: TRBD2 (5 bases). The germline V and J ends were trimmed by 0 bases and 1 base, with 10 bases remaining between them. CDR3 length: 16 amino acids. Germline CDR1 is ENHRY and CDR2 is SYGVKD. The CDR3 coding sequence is TGTGCCATCAGTGAGTCTGGGAGATCGTCCTACAATGAGCAGTTCTTC. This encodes CAISESGRSSYNEQFF.

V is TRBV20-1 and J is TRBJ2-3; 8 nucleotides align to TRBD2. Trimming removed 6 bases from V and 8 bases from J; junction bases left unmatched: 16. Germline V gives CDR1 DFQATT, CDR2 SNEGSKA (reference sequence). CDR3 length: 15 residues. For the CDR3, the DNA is TGCAGTGCCCCCCCGAATAGCGGGGCCACCGGTACGCAGTATTTT. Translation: CSAPPNSGATGTQYF.

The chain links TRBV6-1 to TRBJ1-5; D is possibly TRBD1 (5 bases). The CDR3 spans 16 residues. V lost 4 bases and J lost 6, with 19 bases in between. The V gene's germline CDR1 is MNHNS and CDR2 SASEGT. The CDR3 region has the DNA TGTGCCAGCAGTGTCCTCTCTTCGGGGACGGGTCAGCCCCAGCATTTT. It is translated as CASSVLSSGTGQPQHF.

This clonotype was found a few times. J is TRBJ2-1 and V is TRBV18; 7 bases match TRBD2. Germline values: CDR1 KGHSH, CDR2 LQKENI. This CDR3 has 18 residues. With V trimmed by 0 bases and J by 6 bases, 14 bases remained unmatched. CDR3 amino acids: CASSPPLYKREVGNEQFF. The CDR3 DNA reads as TGTGCCAGCTCACCACCGCTCTATAAGCGGGAAGTGGGCAATGAGCAGTTCTTC.

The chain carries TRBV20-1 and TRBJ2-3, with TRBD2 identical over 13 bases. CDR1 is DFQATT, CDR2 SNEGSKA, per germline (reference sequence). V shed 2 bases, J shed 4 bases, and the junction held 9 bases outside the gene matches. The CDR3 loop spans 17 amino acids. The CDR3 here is CSARPRTSGSWSDTQYF. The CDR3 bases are TGCAGTGCTAGACCTAGGACTAGCGGGAGTTGGTCAGATACGCAGTATTTT.